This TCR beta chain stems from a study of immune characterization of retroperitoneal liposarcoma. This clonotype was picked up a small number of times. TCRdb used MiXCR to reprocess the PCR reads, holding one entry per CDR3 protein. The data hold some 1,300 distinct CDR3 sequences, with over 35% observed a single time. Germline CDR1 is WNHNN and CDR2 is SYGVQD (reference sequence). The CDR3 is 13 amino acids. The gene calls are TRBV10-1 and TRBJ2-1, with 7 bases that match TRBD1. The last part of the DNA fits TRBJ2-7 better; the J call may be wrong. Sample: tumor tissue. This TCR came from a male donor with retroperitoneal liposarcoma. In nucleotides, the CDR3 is TGCGCCAGCAGTGACGGTGGACAGGACGAGCAGTACTTC. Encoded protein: CASSDGGQDEQYF.